The rows below give T cell receptor beta chains drawn from one sample of a study of T-cell memory formation after mild COVID-19. Using its own MiXCR run on the 5' RACE reads, TCRdb lists one record per CDR3 protein. The table has 470,000 or so distinct CDR3 sequences, around 25% seen once; the top ten hold 12%. The sample consisted of PBMCs or a T cell subset sorted from them (not recorded which). Every receptor here comes from an adult woman who had mild COVID-19 (a few samples of this study predate the infection). Cell type and time point are not known. Both conserved end residues are part of each CDR3. The D gene is left open where the match is weak. For some rows the clone size is stated as once, few or many, or as a class when expanded; others skip it.

v_call: TRBV6-2/TRBV6-3
d_call: .
clone_size: .
j_call: TRBJ2-7
cdr3_nt: TGTGCCAGCAGTTACGAGGCGGGGACAGCCGGCTACGAGCAGTACTTC
cdr3_aa: CASSYEAGTAGYEQYF

v_call: TRBV6-2/TRBV6-3
d_call: TRBD2
clone_size: once
j_call: TRBJ2-2
cdr3_nt: TGTGCCAGCAGCCAGACTAGCGGGGTCTCCATTGGGGGCACCGGGGAGCTGTTTTTT
cdr3_aa: CASSQTSGVSIGGTGELFF

v_call: TRBV30
d_call: TRBD1
clone_size: .
j_call: TRBJ1-2
cdr3_nt: TGTGCCTGGATCGGGACAGGGTCCTACACCTTC
cdr3_aa: CAWIGTGSYTF

v_call: TRBV27
d_call: TRBD2
clone_size: .
j_call: TRBJ2-1
cdr3_nt: TGTGCCAGCAGTACGGGACTATCCGAATCCTACAATGAGCAGTTCTTC
cdr3_aa: CASSTGLSESYNEQFF

v_call: TRBV11-1
d_call: TRBD1
clone_size: few
j_call: TRBJ2-3
cdr3_nt: TGTGCCAGCAGCGAGGGACAGACCGTTGGGCCAGATACGCAGTATTTT
cdr3_aa: CASSEGQTVGPDTQYF

v_call: TRBV7-9
d_call: .
clone_size: few
j_call: TRBJ2-2
cdr3_nt: TGTGCCAGCAGCGCATATCTAGCAAGACCGAACACCGGGGAGCTGTTTTTT
cdr3_aa: CASSAYLARPNTGELFF

v_call: TRBV10-3
d_call: TRBD2
clone_size: .
j_call: TRBJ2-3
cdr3_nt: TGTGCCATCAGTGAACTAGCGGGGTACACAGATACGCAGTATTTT
cdr3_aa: CAISELAGYTDTQYF

v_call: TRBV4-1
d_call: TRBD2
clone_size: .
j_call: TRBJ2-5
cdr3_nt: TGCGCCAGCAGCCAAGATGGGCTAGCGGGAACATCGGAGACCCAGTACTTC
cdr3_aa: CASSQDGLAGTSETQYF

v_call: TRBV11-3
d_call: TRBD2
clone_size: .
j_call: TRBJ2-5
cdr3_nt: TGTGCCAGCAGCTCGGGACTAGCGGGAGAAACGGAGACCCAGTACTTC
cdr3_aa: CASSSGLAGETETQYF

v_call: TRBV7-6
d_call: .
clone_size: .
j_call: TRBJ2-5
cdr3_nt: TGTGCCAGCAGCTTAGTAGTTGGGTCAGGGACCCAGTACTTC
cdr3_aa: CASSLVVGSGTQYF

v_call: TRBV29-1
d_call: .
clone_size: .
j_call: TRBJ2-2
cdr3_nt: TGCAGCGTACGGACAGTGAACACCGGGGAGCTGTTTTTT
cdr3_aa: CSVRTVNTGELFF

v_call: TRBV7-6
d_call: .
clone_size: .
j_call: TRBJ1-2
cdr3_nt: TGTGCCAGCAGCTTAGTTGTTATGGATGGGGTCAGCGCCGATCACTATGGCTACACCTTC
cdr3_aa: CASSLVVMDGVSADHYGYTF

v_call: TRBV11-2
d_call: .
clone_size: few
j_call: TRBJ2-6
cdr3_nt: TGTGCCAGCAGCTTATGGCCCCCCGGGGCCAACGTCCTGACTTTC
cdr3_aa: CASSLWPPGANVLTF

v_call: TRBV6-6
d_call: .
clone_size: .
j_call: TRBJ1-1
cdr3_nt: TGTGCCAGCAGTGACCTCATATACACTGAAGCTTTCTTT
cdr3_aa: CASSDLIYTEAFF

v_call: TRBV6-5
d_call: .
clone_size: .
j_call: TRBJ2-7
cdr3_nt: TGTGCCAGCAGTCCAGAGGGACGGTGGGGTTCCTACGAGCAGTACTTC
cdr3_aa: CASSPEGRWGSYEQYF

v_call: TRBV21-1
d_call: .
clone_size: .
j_call: TRBJ1-1
cdr3_nt: TGTGCCAGCAGCCCCCGTACACCACCGGCGGGGAAAGCTTTCTTT
cdr3_aa: CASSPRTPPAGKAFF

v_call: TRBV5-1
d_call: .
clone_size: .
j_call: TRBJ1-4
cdr3_nt: TGCGCCAGCAGCTTGGTCGGGAAAGGGGTTGAAAAACTGTTTTTT
cdr3_aa: CASSLVGKGVEKLFF

v_call: TRBV7-2
d_call: TRBD2
clone_size: few
j_call: TRBJ2-7
cdr3_nt: TGTGCCAGCAGCCGTGGGACTAGCGGGGCCTACGAGCAGTACTTC
cdr3_aa: CASSRGTSGAYEQYF

v_call: TRBV29-1
d_call: TRBD2
clone_size: many
j_call: TRBJ2-5
cdr3_nt: TGCAGCGTTGATCAGCGGGAGGCGCAAGAGACCCAGTACTTC
cdr3_aa: CSVDQREAQETQYF

v_call: TRBV12-3/TRBV12-4
d_call: .
clone_size: once
j_call: TRBJ2-7
cdr3_nt: TGTGCCAGCAGTTCAACAGGGATCGGCGAGCAGTACTTC
cdr3_aa: CASSSTGIGEQYF

v_call: TRBV29-1
d_call: .
clone_size: few
j_call: TRBJ1-1
cdr3_nt: TGCAGCGTTGTGCTCAGGGTGACTGAAGCTTTCTTT
cdr3_aa: CSVVLRVTEAFF

v_call: TRBV5-4
d_call: .
clone_size: .
j_call: TRBJ2-1
cdr3_nt: TGTGCCAGCAGCCCCCGGACTATTCTCTCCAATGAGCAGTTCTTC
cdr3_aa: CASSPRTILSNEQFF

v_call: TRBV18
d_call: .
clone_size: many
j_call: TRBJ1-1
cdr3_nt: TGTGCCAGCTCACCCAGACAAGGTTCGAACACTGAAGCTTTCTTT
cdr3_aa: CASSPRQGSNTEAFF

v_call: TRBV6-6
d_call: .
clone_size: .
j_call: TRBJ2-2
cdr3_nt: TGTGCCAGCAGTTACACCAACACCGGGGAGCTGTTTTTT
cdr3_aa: CASSYTNTGELFF

v_call: TRBV5-5
d_call: TRBD1
clone_size: .
j_call: TRBJ2-7
cdr3_nt: TGTGCCAGCAGCTCAATACAGGGGACCAGCTACGAGCAGTACTTC
cdr3_aa: CASSSIQGTSYEQYF

v_call: TRBV28
d_call: .
clone_size: few
j_call: TRBJ2-7
cdr3_nt: TGTGCCAGCAGTTTACACCCCGGCCCCTACGAGCAGTACTTC
cdr3_aa: CASSLHPGPYEQYF

v_call: TRBV13
d_call: TRBD2
clone_size: .
j_call: TRBJ2-4
cdr3_nt: TGTGCCAGCAGCTTAGCGACTAGCGGATTAGCCAAAAACATTCAGTACTTC
cdr3_aa: CASSLATSGLAKNIQYF

v_call: TRBV12-3/TRBV12-4
d_call: TRBD2
clone_size: .
j_call: TRBJ2-2
cdr3_nt: TGTGCCAGCAGTTTAGCCGGGACTATATCCGGGGAGCTGTTTTTT
cdr3_aa: CASSLAGTISGELFF

v_call: TRBV3-1
d_call: .
clone_size: .
j_call: TRBJ2-3
cdr3_nt: TGTGCCAGCAGCCAAAGAAGAGGAGATACGCAGTATTTT
cdr3_aa: CASSQRRGDTQYF

v_call: TRBV10-3
d_call: TRBD2
clone_size: .
j_call: TRBJ2-3
cdr3_nt: TGTGCCACCGGACTAGCGGGGGGGACAGATACGCAGTATTTT
cdr3_aa: CATGLAGGTDTQYF

v_call: TRBV21-1
d_call: .
clone_size: .
j_call: TRBJ1-4
cdr3_nt: TGTGCCAGCAGTAAGGTCGACCCCGGGGATAGAGTAACTAATGAAAAACTGTTTTTT
cdr3_aa: CASSKVDPGDRVTNEKLFF

v_call: TRBV20-1
d_call: .
clone_size: .
j_call: TRBJ2-5
cdr3_nt: TGCAGTGCTAGGGGGACGGGATTCGGGACCCAGTACTTC
cdr3_aa: CSARGTGFGTQYF

v_call: TRBV6-5
d_call: .
clone_size: few
j_call: TRBJ1-1
cdr3_nt: TGTGCCAGCAGTTACGAGCAGGGGTTCACTGAAGCTTTCTTT
cdr3_aa: CASSYEQGFTEAFF

v_call: TRBV5-6
d_call: .
clone_size: many
j_call: TRBJ1-4
cdr3_nt: TGTGCCAGCAGCTTGGGACCGGGGGCGACTAATGAAAAACTGTTTTTT
cdr3_aa: CASSLGPGATNEKLFF

v_call: TRBV29-1
d_call: .
clone_size: few
j_call: TRBJ2-3
cdr3_nt: TGCAGCGTTGACGGGGTCCTCAGCACAGATACGCAGTATTTT
cdr3_aa: CSVDGVLSTDTQYF

v_call: TRBV24-1
d_call: .
clone_size: few
j_call: TRBJ2-1
cdr3_nt: TGTGCCACCAGTGAACCCCCAGGGGGGCCTTACAATGAGCAGTTCTTC
cdr3_aa: CATSEPPGGPYNEQFF

v_call: TRBV6-5
d_call: TRBD2
clone_size: few
j_call: TRBJ2-7
cdr3_nt: TGTGCCAGCAGTTACCTCGGTAGCGGGAGTAACGAGCAGTACTTC
cdr3_aa: CASSYLGSGSNEQYF

v_call: TRBV20-1
d_call: .
clone_size: .
j_call: TRBJ2-6
cdr3_nt: TGCAGTGCTAGAGCCCTCGCAGGGGCCAACGTCCTGACTTTC
cdr3_aa: CSARALAGANVLTF

v_call: TRBV6-4
d_call: .
clone_size: many
j_call: TRBJ2-1
cdr3_nt: TGTGCCAGCGCTTCTTCCCCAGCAGAAGGGAATGAGCAGTTCTTC
cdr3_aa: CASASSPAEGNEQFF

v_call: TRBV4-1
d_call: .
clone_size: .
j_call: TRBJ1-4
cdr3_nt: TGCGCCAGCAGCCAGCTCCAAGGTCAACTGTTTTTT
cdr3_aa: CASSQLQGQLFF

v_call: TRBV3-1
d_call: .
clone_size: few
j_call: TRBJ1-1
cdr3_nt: TGTGCCAGCAGGCAGGACTCTGAAGCTTTCTTT
cdr3_aa: CASRQDSEAFF

v_call: TRBV10-3
d_call: .
clone_size: .
j_call: TRBJ1-2
cdr3_nt: TGTGCCATCAGTGAAGAAGGGAGGGTGAGGTATGGCTACACCTTC
cdr3_aa: CAISEEGRVRYGYTF

v_call: TRBV11-2
d_call: TRBD1
clone_size: few
j_call: TRBJ1-1
cdr3_nt: TGTGCCAGCAGCCTGGACAGGGAAGCTTTCTTT
cdr3_aa: CASSLDREAFF

v_call: TRBV12-3/TRBV12-4
d_call: TRBD1
clone_size: few
j_call: TRBJ1-5
cdr3_nt: TGTGCCAGCAGTAACCGGGACAGGCCCCAGCATTTT
cdr3_aa: CASSNRDRPQHF

v_call: TRBV4-1
d_call: TRBD2
clone_size: many
j_call: TRBJ2-2
cdr3_nt: TGCGCCAGCAGCGACTTGGGGAGCGGGAGAAACACCGGGGAGCTGTTTTTT
cdr3_aa: CASSDLGSGRNTGELFF

v_call: TRBV24-1
d_call: TRBD2
clone_size: .
j_call: TRBJ2-1
cdr3_nt: TGTGCCACCAGTGATTTGGGTAGCGGGAGGGCCTACAATGAGCAGTTCTTC
cdr3_aa: CATSDLGSGRAYNEQFF

v_call: TRBV7-2
d_call: .
clone_size: few
j_call: TRBJ2-7
cdr3_nt: TGTGCCAGCAGCTCCTCTTGGGGCTCCTACGAGCAGTACTTC
cdr3_aa: CASSSSWGSYEQYF

v_call: TRBV5-5
d_call: .
clone_size: .
j_call: TRBJ1-4
cdr3_nt: TGTGCCAGCAGCCCCCGGAAGGGTGGGGGGGGAAATATGGAACTGTTTTTT
cdr3_aa: CASSPRKGGGGNMELFF

v_call: TRBV5-1
d_call: .
clone_size: .
j_call: TRBJ1-4
cdr3_nt: TGCGCCAGCAGCTTGGGGACAGTCGTTGAAAAACTGTTTTTT
cdr3_aa: CASSLGTVVEKLFF

v_call: TRBV10-3
d_call: .
clone_size: few
j_call: TRBJ2-3
cdr3_nt: TGTGCCATCAGTGAGTCGCCACTCGATACGCAGTATTTT
cdr3_aa: CAISESPLDTQYF

v_call: TRBV3-2
d_call: .
clone_size: .
j_call: TRBJ2-5
cdr3_nt: TGTGCCAGCAGCCAAGATAGTGGGACCTTCTCGTACCAAGAGACCCAGTACTTC
cdr3_aa: CASSQDSGTFSYQETQYF